The 29 T cell receptor beta chains listed next were all sequenced from one sample in a study of Tregs in tolerant kidney transplant recipients. Related graft donors supplied nonmyeloablative bone marrow transplants, and mixed chimerism was transient. Clones were sequenced by immunoSEQ multiplex PCR, and TCRdb holds only the in-frame ones, with some missing. The sample carries about 50,000 clones, about 92% recorded once. The sequences come from CD8+ T cells from blood (PBMCs), collected 12 months after the transplant. These receptors were collected from a human patient who received a combined kidney and bone marrow transplant. Part of the T cell pool may stem from the graft donor.

This chain uses TRBV14 with TRBJ2-7, with 8 bases matching TRBD1. The CDR3 spans 14 residues. Germline V CDR1 and CDR2: SGHDN, FVKESK. Trimming cost V 6 bases and J 6 bases; bases outside gene matches: 10. The CDR3 loop reads CASRGTSGGGEQYF. The CDR3 DNA follows: TGTGCCAGCAGGGGTACCTCAGGGGGCGGCGAGCAGTACTTC.

This chain joins TRBV9 and TRBJ2-3; D is perhaps TRBD1 (7 bases). The V end lost 1 base, the J end lost 0 bases, and 21 bases lay between the germline ends. Germline loops: CDR1 SGDLS, CDR2 YYNGEE. This CDR3 region has 19 residues. The CDR3 DNA reads as TGTGCCAGCAGCGTACCAACTTTCACAGGGGAGGATAGCACAGATACGCAGTATTTT. It translates to CASSVPTFTGEDSTDTQYF.

V usage is TRBV6-5 and J usage is TRBJ1-1; 8 bases match TRBD1. This CDR3 has 13 residues. The V and J ends lost 4 bases and 4 bases, in that order; junction bases with no gene match: 2. From germline, CDR1 is MNHEY and CDR2 SVGAGI. The CDR3 region has the DNA TGTGCCAGCAGTTCTGGACAGGGCACTGAAGCTTTCTTT. It codes for CASSSGQGTEAFF.

The rearrangement joins TRBV27 to TRBJ2-7; 13 bases are a match to TRBD2. CDR1 is MNHEY, CDR2 SMNVEV, per germline (reference sequence). J was trimmed by 0 bases and V by 4 bases; bases with no gene match: 12. The CDR3 contains 19 residues. For the CDR3, the DNA is TGTGCCAGCAGTTCGATCCCGGGACTAGCGGGGCTAAGCTCCTACGAGCAGTACTTC. This translates into CASSSIPGLAGLSSYEQYF.

V gene TRBV5-1 combines with J gene TRBJ2-5; D might be TRBD2 (5 bases). V dropped 7 bases and J dropped 3 bases, with 13 bases sitting between them. This CDR3 has 13 amino acids. Germline CDR1 is SGHRS and CDR2 is YFSETQ. The CDR3 spells CASYLTGEETQYF. DNA of the CDR3: TGCGCCAGCTACCTTACCGGGGAAGAGACCCAGTACTTC.

This sequence joins TRBV9 and TRBJ1-2, with a weak D call TRBD1 (5 bases). CDR3 size: 14 residues. The V end lost 1 base, the J end lost 2 bases, and 9 bases lay between the germline ends. Germline-derived CDR1 and CDR2 are SGDLS and YYNGEE. The CDR3 DNA follows: TGTGCCAGCAGCGTAATGGGGGGGAACTATGGCTACACCTTC. It encodes CASSVMGGNYGYTF.

The chain combines TRBV27 with TRBJ1-5, with D possibly TRBD1 on 5 matching bases. Trimming took off 4 bases at V and 0 bases at J, with 10 bases between the two ends. The germline V gene has CDR1 MNHEY and CDR2 SMNVEV (reference sequence). The CDR3 loop spans 15 amino acids. The CDR3 bases are TGTGCCAGCAGTTCGGTCAGGGATAGCAATCAGCCCCAGCATTTT. This translates into CASSSVRDSNQPQHF.

The rearrangement uses TRBV25-1 and TRBJ1-2, with 9 bases fitting TRBD1. V gave up 7 bases and J gave up 4 bases; unmatched junction bases: 10. The CDR3 length is 15 residues. Germline assignment: CDR1 MGHDK and CDR2 SYGVNS. CDR3 in DNA: TGTGCCAGCAACGAACCTGGACAGGGGCTCTATGGCTACACCTTC. This gives the protein CASNEPGQGLYGYTF.

V usage is TRBV7-9 and J usage is TRBJ2-7; 12 nucleotides agree with TRBD1. In germline, CDR1 is SEHNR, CDR2 FQNEAQ (reference sequence). The J segment lost 5 bases and the V segment lost 1 base, leaving 3 bases of the junction unmatched. CDR3 length equals 15 residues. The CDR3 DNA reads as TGTGCCAGCAGCTTAGGGGACAGGGGGCTTCACGAGCAGTACTTC. This translates into CASSLGDRGLHEQYF. The complete variable domain, with remaining parts taken from reference TRBV7-9 and TRBJ2-7, reads DTGVSQNPRHKITKRGQNVTFRCDPISEHNRLYWYRQTLGQGPEFLTYFQNEAQLEKSRLLSDRFSAERPKGSFSTLEIQRTEQGDSAMYLCASSLGDRGLHEQYFGPGTRLTVT.

The chain joins TRBV30 to TRBJ2-1; 7 bases are a match to TRBD2. This CDR3 is 14 amino acids long. With 5 bases clipped from V and 7 bases from J, the junction kept 11 bases outside the gene matches. CDR1 and CDR2 (germline): GTSNPN, SVGIG (reference sequence). The CDR3, as DNA: TGTGCCTGGGCCCGCGGGCGGGGGACGAATGAGCAGTTCTTC. Its translation: CAWARGRGTNEQFF.

This clone was seen just once. V and J are TRBV12-5 and TRBJ2-2; 7 positions agree with TRBD1. V gave up 1 base and J gave up 5 bases; unmatched junction bases: 10. CDR1 and CDR2 from the germline V gene are LGHNT and FRNRAP. This CDR3 is built from 17 residues. CDR3 amino acids: CASGLARQGLGTGELFF. The DNA for the CDR3 is TGTGCTAGTGGTTTGGCACGACAGGGATTAGGGACCGGGGAGCTGTTTTTT.

This clone came up once. The rearrangement joins TRBV27 to TRBJ2-1; maybe TRBD2 (6 bases). Deletions cut 3 bases from V and 5 bases from J, with 14 bases between. The CDR3 is 15 amino acids. The germline CDR1 and CDR2 sequences are MNHEY and SMNVEV (reference sequence). CDR3 amino acids: CASSLASVDHNEQFF. In DNA, the CDR3 is TGTGCCAGCAGTTTGGCTAGCGTTGACCACAATGAGCAGTTCTTC.

V is TRBV2 and J is TRBJ2-1; 10 bases align to TRBD1. The CDR3 consists of 15 residues. CDR1 is SNHLY, CDR2 FYNNEI, per germline. With 4 bases clipped from V and 5 bases from J, the junction kept 5 bases outside the gene matches. This CDR3 reads CASSGDRGLHNEQFF. The CDR3 DNA follows: TGTGCCAGCAGTGGAGACAGGGGGCTACACAATGAGCAGTTCTTC.

The chain uses TRBV27 and TRBJ2-3; TRBD2 agrees at 10 bases. Germline lookup yields CDR1 MNHEY and CDR2 SMNVEV (reference sequence). Unmatched junction bases numbered 14, after V lost 5 bases and J lost 0 bases. The CDR3 contains 19 residues. In DNA, the CDR3 is TGTGCCAGCAGTGAAGGGACAGGAGCGGGGGGGGTTAGCACAGATACGCAGTATTTT. It specifies CASSEGTGAGGVSTDTQYF.

The CDR3 sequence is CASSLSGQGYGYTF. As DNA, the CDR3 is TGTGCCAGCAGTTTATCGGGACAGGGCTATGGCTACACCTTC. J is TRBJ1-2 and V is TRBV27; 9 nucleotides align to TRBD1. This CDR3 region has 14 residues. In germline, CDR1 is MNHEY, CDR2 SMNVEV (reference sequence). V was clipped by 0 bases and J by 4 bases; unmatched bases: 0.

This clone appeared a single time. The V and J genes are TRBV6-1 and TRBJ1-2; D is unresolved. The CDR3 is 14 residues long. V was shortened by 2 bases and J by 3 bases, with 10 bases between the two germline ends. From germline, CDR1 is MNHNS and CDR2 SASEGT. The CDR3 bases are TGTGCCAGCAGTGAACGGGCGGGAGACTATGGCTACACCTTC. It translates to CASSERAGDYGYTF.

This chain connects TRBV27 to TRBJ2-1; 11 bases fit TRBD1. Trimming cost V 6 bases and J 7 bases; bases outside gene matches: 8. The CDR3 sequence is 15 residues long. The germline gives CDR1 MNHEY, CDR2 SMNVEV (reference sequence). CDR3 protein: CASRSGTGGWNEQFF. The CDR3 DNA reads as TGTGCCAGCAGGTCCGGGACAGGGGGTTGGAATGAGCAGTTCTTC.

The chain uses TRBV7-9 and TRBJ1-2, with a tentative D call TRBD1 (6 bases). V was clipped by 2 bases and J by 6 bases, with 13 bases between them. The CDR3 spans 14 residues. Germline V gives CDR1 SEHNR, CDR2 FQNEAQ (reference sequence). In nucleotides, the CDR3 is TGTGCCAGCAGCTTACCCCCCAGGGGCCATGGCTACACCTTC. It encodes CASSLPPRGHGYTF.

The chain employs TRBV4-1 and TRBJ2-1, with TRBD1 matching 8 bases. V trimming: 3 bases; J trimming: 2 bases; junction bases outside the gene matches: 3. The germline V gene encodes CDR1 MGHRA and CDR2 YSYEKL. The CDR3 is 15 amino acids. The DNA for the CDR3 is TGCGCCAGCAGCCAGACAGGGGTACCCTACAATGAGCAGTTCTTC. This translates into CASSQTGVPYNEQFF.

CDR3 in amino acids: CASSVLNRGSYEQYF. The CDR3 DNA follows: TGTGCCAGCAGTGTCCTTAACAGGGGCAGCTACGAGCAGTACTTC. This sequence joins TRBV25-1 and TRBJ2-7, with 7 bases lining up with TRBD1. The CDR3 is 15 amino acids. Germline V gene sequence: CDR1 MGHDK, CDR2 SYGVNS. The V gene end was trimmed by 4 bases and the J gene end by 3 bases; junction bases not matched to a gene: 9.

The chain links TRBV7-6 to TRBJ2-1; D unresolved. The V end was cut by 1 base, the J end by 0 bases, with 7 bases between. There are 15 residues in the CDR3. CDR1 and CDR2 from the germline V gene are SGHVS and FNYEAQ. This CDR3 reads CASSLVSSSYNEQFF. The CDR3 DNA is TGTGCCAGCAGCTTAGTGTCTAGCTCCTACAATGAGCAGTTCTTC.

V and J are TRBV4-1 and TRBJ2-3, with D possibly TRBD2 on 6 matching bases. The germline gives CDR1 MGHRA, CDR2 YSYEKL. This CDR3 spans 13 amino acids. V dropped 1 base and J dropped 6 bases, with 8 bases sitting between them. CDR3 sequence (DNA): TGCGCCAGCAGCCAAGGGAGGGGCGATACGCAGTATTTT. Protein: CASSQGRGDTQYF.

The chain recombines TRBV13 with TRBJ1-2, with TRBD1 matching over 12 bases. The CDR3 contains 15 residues. Germline V gene sequence: CDR1 PRHDT, CDR2 FYEKMQ (reference sequence). Unmatched junction bases numbered 4, after V lost 5 bases and J lost 3 bases. The CDR3: CASSTGTGGDYGYTF. The CDR3 nucleotides read TGTGCCAGCAGCACCGGGACAGGGGGCGACTATGGCTACACCTTC.

This chain joins TRBV19 and TRBJ2-5, with D possibly TRBD1 on 6 matching bases. This CDR3 spans 14 amino acids. Trimming cost V 2 bases and J 5 bases, with 12 bases left between them. Germline loops: CDR1 LNHDA, CDR2 SQIVND (reference sequence). Written as DNA, the CDR3 is TGTGCCAGTAGTATATTTGCCGACAGGGAGACCCAGTACTTC. Encoded protein: CASSIFADRETQYF.

This sequence joins TRBV30 and TRBJ2-7; 8 nucleotides line up with TRBD2. Germline CDR1 reads GTSNPN; CDR2 reads SVGIG (reference sequence). Trimming at V came to 3 bases and at J to 4 bases, leaving 8 bases not matched to a gene. The CDR3 is made up of 14 amino acids. CDR3 DNA sequence: TGTGCCTGGAGCGCGGGGGGTATGTCGTACGAGCAGTACTTC. It translates to CAWSAGGMSYEQYF.

This chain links TRBV29-1 with TRBJ1-1; D gene ambiguous. V lost 0 bases, J lost 6 bases, and 11 bases lay in between. Germline lookup yields CDR1 SQVTM and CDR2 ANQGSEA. This CDR3 has 13 amino acids. CDR3 in DNA: TGCAGCGTTGAAGACGCCTCAAAGCCTGAAGCTTTCTTT. Translation gives CSVEDASKPEAFF. Using reference TRBV29-1 and TRBJ1-1 for the parts outside the CDR3, the full variable domain is SAVISQKPSRDICQRGTSLTIQCQVDSQVTMMFWYRQQPGQSLTLIATANQGSEATYESGFVIDKFPISRPNLTFSTLTVSNMSPEDSSIYLCSVEDASKPEAFFGQGTRLTVV.

This clone has only a few counts. The chain is built from TRBV7-9 and TRBJ2-7; no reliable D call. The CDR3 length is 13 residues. Looked up from germline, CDR1 is SEHNR and CDR2 is FQNEAQ (reference sequence). Trimming removed 5 bases from V and 1 base from J, with 9 bases in between. The CDR3 sequence is CASSVTESYEQYF. The CDR3 coding sequence is TGTGCCAGCAGCGTTACAGAGTCCTACGAGCAGTACTTC.

CDR3 in amino acids: CASSYTSGGTDTQYF. CDR3 bases: TGTGCCAGCAGCTATACTAGCGGAGGCACAGATACGCAGTATTTT. The chain recombines TRBV7-6 with TRBJ2-3, with TRBD2 matching 8 bases. CDR3 length: 15 residues. Losses at the gene ends were 4 bases for V and 1 base for J; bases not matched to a gene: 4. Germline V gene lookup returns CDR1 SGHVS and CDR2 FNYEAQ.

This rearrangement joins TRBV7-6 to TRBJ1-1; no clear D gene. With 2 bases removed from V and 1 base from J, the gap between germline ends came to 11 bases. Per germline, CDR1 SGHVS and CDR2 FNYEAQ. The length of the CDR3 is 15 residues. CDR3 sequence: CASSLFGGSNTEAFF. The CDR3 DNA follows: TGTGCCAGCAGCTTATTCGGAGGCTCGAACACTGAAGCTTTCTTT.